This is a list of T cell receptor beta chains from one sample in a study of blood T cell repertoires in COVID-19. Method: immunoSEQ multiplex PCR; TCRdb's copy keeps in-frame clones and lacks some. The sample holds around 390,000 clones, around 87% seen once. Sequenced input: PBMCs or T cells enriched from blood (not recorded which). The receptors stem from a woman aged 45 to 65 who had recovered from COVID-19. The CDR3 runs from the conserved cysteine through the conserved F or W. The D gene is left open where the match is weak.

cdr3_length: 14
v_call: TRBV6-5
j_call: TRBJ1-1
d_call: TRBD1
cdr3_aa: CASSSERGRIVAFF

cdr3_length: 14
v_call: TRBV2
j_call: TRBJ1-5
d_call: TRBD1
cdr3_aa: CASTNLGQGQPQHF

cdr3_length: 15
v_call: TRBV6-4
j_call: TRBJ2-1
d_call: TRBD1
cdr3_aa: CASSDSTGGYNEQFF

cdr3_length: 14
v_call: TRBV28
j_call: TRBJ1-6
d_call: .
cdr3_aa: CASSLDIGASPLHF

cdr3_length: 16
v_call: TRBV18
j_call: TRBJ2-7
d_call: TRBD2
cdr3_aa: CASSPRTSRQGYEQYF

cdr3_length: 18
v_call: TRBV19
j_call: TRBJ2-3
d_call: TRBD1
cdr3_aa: CASSPSSGTGGSADTQYF

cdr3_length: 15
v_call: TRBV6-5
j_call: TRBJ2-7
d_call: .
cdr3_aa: CASTLGVKGGYEQYF

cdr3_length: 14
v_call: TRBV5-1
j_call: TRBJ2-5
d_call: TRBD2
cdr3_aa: CASSLSVGGETQYF

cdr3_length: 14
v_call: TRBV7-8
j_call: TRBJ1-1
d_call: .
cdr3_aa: CASSFLRQNTEAFF

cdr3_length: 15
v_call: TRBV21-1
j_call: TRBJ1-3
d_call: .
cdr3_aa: CASSNFCYSGNTIYF

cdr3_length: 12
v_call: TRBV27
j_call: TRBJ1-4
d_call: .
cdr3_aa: CASQTGGEKLFF

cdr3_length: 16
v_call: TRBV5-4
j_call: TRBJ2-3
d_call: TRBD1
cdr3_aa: CATTRRDRYSEDTQYF

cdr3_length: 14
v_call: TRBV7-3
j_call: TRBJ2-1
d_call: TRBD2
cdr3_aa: CASSAGLAYNEQFF

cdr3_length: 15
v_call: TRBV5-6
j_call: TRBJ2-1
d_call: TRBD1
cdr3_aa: CASSSRGFSYNEQFF

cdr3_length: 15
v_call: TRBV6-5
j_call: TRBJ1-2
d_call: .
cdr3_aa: CASSYSTRGGSGYTF

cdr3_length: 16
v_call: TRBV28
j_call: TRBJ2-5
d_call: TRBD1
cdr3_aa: CASSDPGTGGGETQYF

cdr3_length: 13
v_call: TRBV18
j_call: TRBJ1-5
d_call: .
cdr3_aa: CASSPGGEQPQHF

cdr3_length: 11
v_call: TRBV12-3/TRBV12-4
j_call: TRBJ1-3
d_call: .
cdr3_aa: CASSSSHTIYF

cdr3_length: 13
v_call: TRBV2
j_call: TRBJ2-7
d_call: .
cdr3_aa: CASTINGAYEQYF

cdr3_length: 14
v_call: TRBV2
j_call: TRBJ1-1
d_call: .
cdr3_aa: CATRPLTGNTEAFF

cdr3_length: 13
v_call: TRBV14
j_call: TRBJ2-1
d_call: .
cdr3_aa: CASKTTLRGEQFF

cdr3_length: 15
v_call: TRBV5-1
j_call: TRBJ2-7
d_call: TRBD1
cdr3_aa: CASSLQGPISSEQYF

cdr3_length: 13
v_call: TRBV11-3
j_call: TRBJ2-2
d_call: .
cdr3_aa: CASSFTYTGELFF

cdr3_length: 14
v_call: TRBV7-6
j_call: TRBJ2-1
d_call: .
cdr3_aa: CASSLFASSGEQFF

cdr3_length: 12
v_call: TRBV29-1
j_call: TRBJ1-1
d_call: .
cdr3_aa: CSVEAGVAEAFF

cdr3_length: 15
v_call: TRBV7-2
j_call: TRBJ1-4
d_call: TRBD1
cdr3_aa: CASSLTLQGAIKLFF

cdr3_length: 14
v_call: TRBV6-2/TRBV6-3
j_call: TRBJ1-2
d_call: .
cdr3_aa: CASSYFDRRDGYTF

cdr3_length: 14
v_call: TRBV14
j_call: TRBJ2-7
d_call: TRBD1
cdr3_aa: CASSRLQGIYEQYF

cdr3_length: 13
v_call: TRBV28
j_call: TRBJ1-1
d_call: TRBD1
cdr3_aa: CASRRQGVAEAFF

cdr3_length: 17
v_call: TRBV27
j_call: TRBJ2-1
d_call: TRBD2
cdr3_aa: CASIPTSLAGKYNEQFF

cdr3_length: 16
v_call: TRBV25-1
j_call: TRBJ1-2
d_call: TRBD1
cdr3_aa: CASSGGGTVKTYGYTF

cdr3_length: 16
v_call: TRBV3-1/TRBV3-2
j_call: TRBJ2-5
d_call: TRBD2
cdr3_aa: CASSPSGRGGSETQYF

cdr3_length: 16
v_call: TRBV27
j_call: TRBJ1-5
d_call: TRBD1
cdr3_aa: CASSQDRGLTNQPQHF

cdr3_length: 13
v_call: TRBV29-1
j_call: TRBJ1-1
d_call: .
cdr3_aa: CSTSGGGNTEAFF

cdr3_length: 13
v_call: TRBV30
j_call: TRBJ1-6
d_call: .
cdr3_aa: CAWSGNLNSPLHF

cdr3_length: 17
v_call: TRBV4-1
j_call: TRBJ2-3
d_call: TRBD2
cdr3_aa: CASSQIGGGLNTDTQYF

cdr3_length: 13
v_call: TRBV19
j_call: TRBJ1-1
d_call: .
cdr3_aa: CASSPGITLGAFF

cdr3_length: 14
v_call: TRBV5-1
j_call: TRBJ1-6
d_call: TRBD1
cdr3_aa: CASSLGTVNSPLHF

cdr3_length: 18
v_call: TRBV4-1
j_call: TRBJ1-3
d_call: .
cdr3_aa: CASSSPAAGKQSGNTIYF

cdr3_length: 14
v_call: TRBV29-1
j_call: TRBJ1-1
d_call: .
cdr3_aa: CSVARLSENTEAFF

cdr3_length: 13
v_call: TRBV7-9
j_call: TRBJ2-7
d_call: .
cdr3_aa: CASSLPGLYEQYF

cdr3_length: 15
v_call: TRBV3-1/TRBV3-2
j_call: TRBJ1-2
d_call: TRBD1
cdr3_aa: CASSHGTGPNYGYTF

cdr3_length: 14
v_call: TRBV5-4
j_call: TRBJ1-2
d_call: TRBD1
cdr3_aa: CASSSDRAAQGYTF

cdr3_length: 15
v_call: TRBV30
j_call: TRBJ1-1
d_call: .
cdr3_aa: CAWQRHLLMNTEAFF

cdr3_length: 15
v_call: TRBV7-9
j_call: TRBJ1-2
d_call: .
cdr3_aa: CASSPNPTANYGYTF

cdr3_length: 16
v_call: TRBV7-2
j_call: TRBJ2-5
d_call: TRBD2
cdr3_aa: CASSLGEGGGQETQYF

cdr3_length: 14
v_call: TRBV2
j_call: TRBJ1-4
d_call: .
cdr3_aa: CASSEARQDEKLFF

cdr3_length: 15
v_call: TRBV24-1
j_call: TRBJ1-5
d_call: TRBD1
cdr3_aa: CATSGTGAQNQPQHF

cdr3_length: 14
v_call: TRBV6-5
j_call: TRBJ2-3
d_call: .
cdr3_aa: CASMETRGRDTQYF

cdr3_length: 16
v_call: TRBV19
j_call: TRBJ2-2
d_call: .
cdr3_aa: CASSRLSGPNTGELFF

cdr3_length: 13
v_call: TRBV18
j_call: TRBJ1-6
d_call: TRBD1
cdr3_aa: CASSPDRGSPLHF

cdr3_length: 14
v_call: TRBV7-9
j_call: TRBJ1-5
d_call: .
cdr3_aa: CASSSQGVGQPQHF

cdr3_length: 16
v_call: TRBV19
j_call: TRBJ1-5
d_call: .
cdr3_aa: CASSIYRVGSNQPQHF

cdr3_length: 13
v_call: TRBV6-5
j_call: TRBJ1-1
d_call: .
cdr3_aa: CASSLLTGTEAFF

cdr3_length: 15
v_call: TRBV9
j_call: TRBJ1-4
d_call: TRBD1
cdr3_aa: CASSVGGQGAQKLFF

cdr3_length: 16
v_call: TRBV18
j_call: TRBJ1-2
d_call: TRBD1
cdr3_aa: CASSPPKTTGIGGYTF

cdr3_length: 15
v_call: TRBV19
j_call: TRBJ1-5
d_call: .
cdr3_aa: CASSIDRFANQPQHF